The rows below give T cell receptor beta chains drawn from one sample of a study of human T cells and chemical hapten exposure. TCRdb reprocessed the RACE reads via MiXCR and lists one record per CDR3 protein. Of 73,000 or so distinct CDR3 sequences in the sample, 7.5% to 9.5% are singletons; the top ten hold 3% to 4.5%. Sequencing used whole blood, obtained in connection with sensitization to the hapten diphenylcyclopropenone (DPC). All receptors derive from a woman in her fifties or sixties with alopecia areata. Some clones in this sample may be carry-over from other donors' samples. The CDR3 runs from the conserved cysteine through the conserved F or W. The D gene is left open where the match is weak. Only some rows state a clone size, as once, few, many or a class for expanded clones.

V,size,D,J,DNA,CDR3
TRBV27,.,.,TRBJ1-2,TGTGCCACCCTAGACAGAAGGGATGGCTACACCTTC,CATLDRRDGYTF
TRBV28,.,.,TRBJ1-5,TGTGCCAGCAGTAGGGGCGGGGGGGGCGGACAGCCCCAGCATTTT,CASSRGGGGGQPQHF
TRBV6-5,few,.,TRBJ2-3,TGTGCCAGCAGTCACCGCCAGGCCCGTTACACAGATACGCAGTATTTT,CASSHRQARYTDTQYF
TRBV6-1,few,TRBD2,TRBJ2-1,TGTGCCAGCAGGGGCTACGGGGGGGGGACTGAGCAGTTCTTC,CASRGYGGGTEQFF
TRBV5-1,few,.,TRBJ2-7,TGCGCCAGCAGCTTGGGGTCGGGATACGAGCAGTACTTC,CASSLGSGYEQYF
TRBV18,.,.,TRBJ1-1,TGTGCCAGCTCACCACCGCAGGGAGGGACTAAAGCTTTCTTT,CASSPPQGGTKAFF
TRBV29-1,many,TRBD1,TRBJ2-5,TGCAGCGTTGAGGGGACCGACAGGGACCAAGAGACCCAGTACTTC,CSVEGTDRDQETQYF
TRBV18,few,.,TRBJ2-6,TGTGCCAGCTCCGAGGCTGGGGCCAACGTCCTGACTTTC,CASSEAGANVLTF
TRBV29-1,many,TRBD1,TRBJ1-5,TGCAGTGTAACAGGGGGCGGTGTAGATCAGCCCCAGCATTTT,CSVTGGGVDQPQHF
TRBV6-5,few,.,TRBJ1-1,TGTGCCAGCAGTTGGGGGTCTTCGGCTTTCTTT,CASSWGSSAFF
TRBV9,few,.,TRBJ2-2,TGTGCCAGCACCCTACAGGGGGAGCTGTTTTTT,CASTLQGELFF
TRBV27,.,.,TRBJ1-2,TGTGCCAGCAGTTTTGGGACTCTCTATGGCTACACCTTC,CASSFGTLYGYTF
TRBV6-5,.,TRBD1,TRBJ2-5,TGTGCCAGCAGTTACTCCTCCGACAGGGGAGAGACCCAGTACTTC,CASSYSSDRGETQYF
TRBV5-4,.,.,TRBJ2-3,TGTGCCAGCAGCTGGAAAGGGATAGATACGCAGTATTTT,CASSWKGIDTQYF
TRBV12-3/TRBV12-4,.,TRBD1,TRBJ2-7,TGTGCCAGCAGATCGGACAGGGTTTCCTACGAGCAGTACTTC,CASRSDRVSYEQYF
TRBV5-1,few,.,TRBJ2-1,TGCGCCAGCAGCTTGAATCAGGCGGATTTGAATGAGCAGTTCTTC,CASSLNQADLNEQFF
TRBV20-1,.,TRBD1,TRBJ1-1,TGCAGTGCAACAGGGGCGCAGAACACTGAAGCTTTCTTT,CSATGAQNTEAFF
TRBV7-8,few,.,TRBJ1-3,TGTGCCAGCAGCTTAGGCATGGACGTTCTCTCTGGAAACACCATATATTTT,CASSLGMDVLSGNTIYF
TRBV5-1,many,.,TRBJ2-7,TGCGCCAGCAGCCGGGGCGGGACAGCGTACGAGCAGTACTTC,CASSRGGTAYEQYF
TRBV7-8,many,.,TRBJ1-5,TGTGCCAGCAGCTTATGGGGGGTCCTAAATCAGCCCCAGCATTTT,CASSLWGVLNQPQHF
TRBV10-2,.,.,TRBJ2-5,TGCGCCAGCAGTGAGGCCCGGGGACTGGGGGTCGAGACCCAGTACTTC,CASSEARGLGVETQYF
TRBV7-9,many,.,TRBJ1-1,TGTGCCAGCAGCTCACCGACCACTGAAGCTTTCTTT,CASSSPTTEAFF
TRBV3-1,many,.,TRBJ1-3,TGTGCCAGCAGCCTTTCTCTGCCGGGTCCAGGATCTGGAAACACCATATATTTT,CASSLSLPGPGSGNTIYF